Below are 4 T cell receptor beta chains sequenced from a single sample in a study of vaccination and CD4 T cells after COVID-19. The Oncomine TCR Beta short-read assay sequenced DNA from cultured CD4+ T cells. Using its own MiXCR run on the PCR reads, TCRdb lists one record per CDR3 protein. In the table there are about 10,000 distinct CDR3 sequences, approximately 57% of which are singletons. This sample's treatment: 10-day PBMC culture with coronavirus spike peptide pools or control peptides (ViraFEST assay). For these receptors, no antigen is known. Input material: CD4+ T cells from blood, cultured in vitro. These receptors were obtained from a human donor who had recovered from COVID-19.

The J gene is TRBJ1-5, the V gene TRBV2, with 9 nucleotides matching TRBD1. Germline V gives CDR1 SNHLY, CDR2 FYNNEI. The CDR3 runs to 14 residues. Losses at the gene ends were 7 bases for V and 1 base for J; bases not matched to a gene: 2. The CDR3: CASKQGASNQPQHF. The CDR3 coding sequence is TGTGCCAGCAAACAGGGGGCCAGCAATCAGCCCCAGCATTTT.

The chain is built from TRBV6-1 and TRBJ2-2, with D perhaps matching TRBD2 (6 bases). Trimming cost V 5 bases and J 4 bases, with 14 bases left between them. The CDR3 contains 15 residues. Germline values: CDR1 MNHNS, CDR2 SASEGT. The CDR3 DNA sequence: TGTGCCAGCAGTAAGAGACTAGTCTCCACCGGGGAGCTGTTTTTT. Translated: CASSKRLVSTGELFF.

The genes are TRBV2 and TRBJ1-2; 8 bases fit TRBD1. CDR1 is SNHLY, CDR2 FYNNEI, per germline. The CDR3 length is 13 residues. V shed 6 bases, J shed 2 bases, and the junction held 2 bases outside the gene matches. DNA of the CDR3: TGTGCCAGCAGGAGGACAGGGAACTATGGCTACACCTTC. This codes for CASRRTGNYGYTF.

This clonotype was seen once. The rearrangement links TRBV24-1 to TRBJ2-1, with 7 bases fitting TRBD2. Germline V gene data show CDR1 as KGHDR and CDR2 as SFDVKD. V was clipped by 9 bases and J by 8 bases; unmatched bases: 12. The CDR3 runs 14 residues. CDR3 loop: CATGLTSHGHEQFF. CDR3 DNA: TGTGCCACCGGTCTGACTAGCCATGGGCATGAGCAGTTCTTC.